One and the same sample provided the 5 T cell receptor beta chains below, sequenced in a study of blood T cell repertoires in COVID-19. The table came from immunoSEQ multiplex PCR; TCRdb's copy has only in-frame clones and leaves some out. Here the sample spans 250,000 to 350,000 clones, roughly 80% being singletons. The specimen was peripheral blood. These receptors were taken from a person aged 65 to 85 with COVID-19, enrolled during active disease.

The chain employs TRBV4-3 and TRBJ1-4; the D is unclear. This CDR3 is built from 18 residues. Trimming stripped 4 bases from V and 4 bases from J, with 22 bases between. Germline-derived CDR1 and CDR2 are LGHNA and YSLEER. CDR3 sequence: CASSLQTRRARSNEKLFF. The CDR3 coding sequence is TGCGCCAGCAGCCTACAAACCAGGAGGGCGCGAAGTAATGAAAAACTGTTTTTT.

This clone was observed many times. The rearrangement links TRBV27 to TRBJ2-7; TRBD2 agrees at 7 bases. Unmatched junction bases numbered 3, after V lost 0 bases and J lost 1 base. Germline CDR1 MNHEY, CDR2 SMNVEV (reference sequence). The CDR3 runs to 15 residues. This CDR3 is CASSLSLGGSYEQYF. CDR3 DNA sequence: TGTGCCAGCAGTTTATCACTGGGAGGGTCCTACGAGCAGTACTTC.

The V call is TRBV7-9, the J call TRBJ1-1, with 9 bases fitting TRBD1. Germline V CDR1 and CDR2: SEHNR, FQNEAQ (reference sequence). The V gene end was trimmed by 5 bases and the J gene end by 1 base; junction bases not matched to a gene: 11. CDR3 size: 17 residues. The CDR3 loop is CASSPYTTGGRNTEAFF. CDR3 bases: TGTGCCAGCAGCCCCTACACAACAGGGGGCAGGAACACTGAAGCTTTCTTT.

CDR3 in DNA: TGTGCCAGCAGCCCCGCGACAGACACAGATACGCAGTATTTT. It encodes CASSPATDTDTQYF. The chain couples TRBV3-1 (or the pseudogene TRBV3-2) to TRBJ2-3, with D possibly matching TRBD1 (5 bases). Trimming removed 4 bases at V and 2 bases at J, with 10 bases between. This CDR3 spans 14 amino acids. The germline V gene encodes CDR1 LGHDT and CDR2 YNNKEL (reference sequence).

The table lists this clone with a count of one. J is TRBJ2-2 and V is TRBV6-4; 7 nucleotides agree with TRBD1. Per the germline V gene, CDR1 is MRHNA and CDR2 is SNTAGT. V lost 6 bases and J lost 3; bases outside the gene matches: 10. The CDR3 covers 16 residues. Here the CDR3 DNA reads TGTGCCAGCAGCGGACAGGCGTTTACGGACACCGGGGAGCTGTTTTTT. Protein: CASSGQAFTDTGELFF.